This record concerns one TCR beta chain sequence. The antigen remains undetermined. The CDR3 totals 12 residues. The V gene's germline CDR1 is SGHTS and CDR2 YDEGEE. Trimming stripped 2 bases from V and 2 bases from J, with 4 bases between. The investigators reverse transcribed all of the isolated RNA, so they sequenced expressed TCRB transcripts. Using immunoSEQ multiplex PCR, the repertoire was profiled, and TCRdb retains in-frame clones only, with some absent. The table lists hundreds of thousands of clones, roughly 13% of them singletons. This sample was included in a study of beta chain features in type 1 diabetes. Study-wide findings and caveats: Shorter TCRB CDR3s, moderately but significantly so, were found in Type 1 diabetes patients in all four CD4+ subsets. The study notes PCR might favor shorter templates equally in patients and controls. Naive, central memory and regulatory TCRB repertoires appeared more similar among patients than healthy donors.

Sequencing was performed on naive CD4+ T cells from blood. The sequence derives from a man aged 30-40 years in good health. The V gene is TRBV5-8, the J gene TRBJ1-2; no definite D call. For the CDR3, the DNA is TGTGCCAGCAGCTTCCGGAACTATGGCTACACCTTC. As protein: CASSFRNYGYTF. The whole variable domain, remainder taken from reference TRBV5-8 and TRBJ1-2, is EAGVTQSPTHLIKTRGQQATLRCSPISGHTSVYWYQQALGLGLQFLLWYDEGEERNRGNFPPRFSGRQFPNYSSELNVNALELEDSALYLCASSFRNYGYTFGSGTRLTVV.